These 22 T cell receptor beta chains originate from one sample sequenced in a study of T cells in women clearing cervical HPV infection. Sequencing used immunoSEQ multiplex PCR; TCRdb keeps in-frame clones, though not all of them. The listing contains 34,000 or so clones. Sequencing used blood buffy coat. These receptors all stem from a woman between 18 and 75 years old with a cervical HPV16 infection that either progressed to CIN3+ or cleared (not recorded which).

Of note for this clone: The read terminates 3 residues before the CDR3 end, so the remaining end is supplied by the germline J gene. J is TRBJ1-5 and V is TRBV2; D gene ambiguous. V shed 0 bases and J shed 5 bases, with 8 bases lying between them. The CDR3 is made up of 14 amino acids. CDR1 and CDR2 from the germline V gene are SNHLY and FYNNEI. CDR3 bases read: TGTGCCAGCAGTGAAGCTTCCTCTGATCAGCCC. Its protein product is CASSEASSDQP. The whole CDR3 protein is CASSEASSDQPQHF. The whole variable domain, remainder taken from reference TRBV2 and TRBJ1-5, is EPEVTQTPSHQVTQMGQEVILRCVPISNHLYFYWYRQILGQKVEFLVSFYNNEISEKSEIFDDQFSVERPDGSNFTLKIRSTKLEDSAMYFCASSEASSDQPQHFGDGTRLSIL.

For this clone: Sequencing ends 3 residues short of the CDR3 end; the germline J gene provides the rest. The genes are TRBV6-1 and TRBJ2-2; the D gene is possibly TRBD2 (5 bases). Per germline, CDR1 MNHNS and CDR2 SASEGT. The CDR3 has 18 amino acids. The sequenced CDR3 bases are TGTGCCAGCAGTGAATTGCGCGCAGCGGACGGACCTAATGAAAAG. Its protein is CASSELRAADGPNEK. The full-length CDR3 reads as CASSELRAADGPNEKLFF.

Of note for this clone: The read falls 3 residues short of the CDR3 end, and the missing part is taken from the germline J gene. This chain joins TRBV2 and TRBJ2-3; weak D call: TRBD1 (6 bases). The CDR3 consists of 11 residues. The V gene's germline CDR1 is SNHLY and CDR2 FYNNEI. The CDR3 DNA, read in part, is TGTGCCAGCAGTGGGGGGCAGCCG. Its translation is CASSGGQP. The whole CDR3 sequence reads CASSGGQPQYF.

For this clone: The read falls 3 residues short of the CDR3 end, and the missing part is taken from the germline J gene. This chain joins TRBV30 and TRBJ1-4; 7 positions agree with TRBD1. CDR3 length: 18 amino acids. Germline CDR1 reads GTSNPN; CDR2 reads SVGIG (reference sequence). The CDR3 region is CAWSVFQGDFSYNSPLFF. The sequenced part of the CDR3 DNA is TGTGCCTGGAGTGTATTCCAGGGGGACTTCTCCTATAATTCACCA.

On this clone: The CDR3 extends 3 residues past the end of the read, so its final part is completed from the germline J gene. The chain links TRBV7-6 to TRBJ1-4; tentatively, D is TRBD1 (5 bases). The germline CDR1 and CDR2 sequences are SGHVS and FNYEAQ. V was shortened by 5 bases and J by 8 bases, with 21 bases between the two germline ends. The CDR3 has 16 residues. The chain's CDR3 is CASSRSMEGAGEKLFF. The sequenced CDR3 bases are TGTGCCAGCAGCCGGAGTATGGAAGGGGCAGGGGAAAAA. The whole variable domain, filled in from reference TRBV7-6 and TRBJ1-4, reads GAGVSQSPRYKVTKRGQDVALRCDPISGHVSLYWYRQALGQGPEFLTYFNYEAQQDKSGLPNDRFSAERPEGSISTLTIQRTEQRDSAMYRCASSRSMEGAGEKLFFGSGTQLSVL.

As to this clone: The read comes to an end 3 residues before the CDR3 does, leaving the germline J gene to fill in the end. The J gene is TRBJ2-5, the V gene TRBV19; 7 bases fit TRBD2. This CDR3 contains 14 residues. The germline gives CDR1 LNHDA, CDR2 SQIVND (reference sequence). V gave up 4 bases and J gave up 4 bases; unmatched junction bases: 6. CDR3 bases read: TGTGCCAGTAGTACCCCGGGACTACGAGAGACC. This sequence encodes CASSTPGLRET. From start to end, the CDR3 is CASSTPGLRETQYF.

In the case of this clone: The DNA ends 3 residues before the CDR3 does, and the rest of the CDR3 is filled in from the germline J gene. The chain uses TRBV5-8 and TRBJ1-2; TRBD1 agrees at 10 bases. Per the germline V gene, CDR1 is SGHTS and CDR2 is YDEGEE. The CDR3 runs 15 residues. The CDR3: CASTKTGTGAQPYTF. CDR3 bases read: TGTGCCAGCACAAAAACGGGGACAGGGGCCCAGCCC.

Concerning this clone: From the germline J gene comes the end of the CDR3, since the read stops 3 residues before it. J is TRBJ1-1 and V is TRBV18, with 9 bases fitting TRBD1. The CDR3 sequence is 14 residues long. The trim removed 2 bases at V and 6 bases at J, leaving 4 bases unmatched. The germline V gene has CDR1 KGHSH and CDR2 LQKENI. The CDR3 protein is CASSPRQGVPEAFF. The sequenced part of the CDR3 DNA is TGTGCCAGCTCACCAAGACAGGGGGTACCTGAA.

Comment on this clone: With the read ending 3 residues before the CDR3 end, the germline J gene is used to fill in that end. The chain joins TRBV6-1 to TRBJ2-7; 7 bases match TRBD1. The length of the CDR3 is 15 residues. The ends lost 2 bases at V and 6 bases at J; junction bases unmatched: 10. CDR1 is MNHNS, CDR2 SASEGT, per germline. The CDR3 is CASSEIEGASGEQYF. CDR3 DNA, as far as it was read: TGTGCCAGCAGTGAAATTGAGGGGGCCTCGGGCGAG.

Comment on this clone: The read terminates 3 residues before the CDR3 end, so the remaining end is supplied by the germline J gene. The genes are TRBV7-9 and TRBJ2-7; D ambiguous. The CDR3 extends over 11 amino acids. V was trimmed by 1 base and J by 6 bases, leaving 4 bases between them. Germline-derived CDR1 and CDR2 are SEHNR and FQNEAQ (reference sequence). The CDR3 bases that were read are TGTGCCAGCAGCTTAGAGGCCGAG. This codes for CASSLEAE. The entire CDR3 sequence reads CASSLEAEQYF.

In the case of this clone: The CDR3 end falls 3 residues outside the read, so it is completed with the germline J gene. V gene TRBV11-2 combines with J gene TRBJ2-3; 9 bases line up with TRBD2. CDR3 length equals 15 residues. The J segment lost 0 bases and the V segment lost 4 bases, leaving 2 bases of the junction unmatched. Germline V gene sequence: CDR1 SGHAT, CDR2 FQNNGV. The CDR3 bases that were read are TGTGCCAGCAGCTCGACTAGCGGAAGCACAGATACG. Encoded protein: CASSSTSGSTDT. The entire CDR3 protein is CASSSTSGSTDTQYF.

With regard to this clone: Sequencing ends 3 residues short of the CDR3 end; the germline J gene provides the rest. The chain has TRBV19 and TRBJ1-1; the match to TRBD1 covers 8 bases. The V gene end was trimmed by 7 bases and the J gene end by 3 bases; junction bases not matched to a gene: 10. Germline loops: CDR1 LNHDA, CDR2 SQIVND (reference sequence). The CDR3 is 15 residues long. The sequenced CDR3 bases are TGTGCCAGTACCTGGCCCACAGGGGGGTACACTGAA. Amino acid sequence: CASTWPTGGYTE. The whole CDR3 is CASTWPTGGYTEAFF.

About this clone: Read coverage stops 3 residues before the CDR3 terminus; the germline J gene supplies the remainder. The V gene is TRBV10-1, the J gene TRBJ2-7; weak D call: TRBD1 (6 bases). The CDR3 totals 14 residues. Germline V gene data show CDR1 as WNHNN and CDR2 as SYGVQD (reference sequence). Trimming removed 5 bases at V and 4 bases at J, with 15 bases between. The covered CDR3 bases are TGCGCCAGCAGTACCGGGACACTTCCTTACGAG. Translation: CASSTGTLPYE. The full CDR3 sequence reads CASSTGTLPYEQYF.

About this clone: The CDR3 end lies 3 residues beyond the end of the read and is filled in from the germline J gene. The rearrangement joins TRBV11-2 to TRBJ1-1; tentatively, D is TRBD1 (5 bases). Germline CDR1 and CDR2: SGHAT and FQNNGV. Trimming left V 2 bases short and J 7 bases short, with 11 bases between. CDR3 length: 13 residues. Here the CDR3 reads CASSLRLDSEAFF. CDR3 DNA, as far as it was read: TGTGCCAGCAGCTTACGCCTCGACAGTGAA.

With respect to this clone: The CDR3 end lies 3 residues beyond the end of the read and is filled in from the germline J gene. The chain combines TRBV7-2 with TRBJ2-4, with a tentative D call TRBD2 (6 bases). Germline V gives CDR1 SGHTA, CDR2 FQGNSA. This CDR3 spans 15 amino acids. The CDR3 bases that were read are TGTGCCAGCAGCTTATGGTCGGGGGAGGACTATGGT. Protein: CASSLWSGEDYG. The CDR3 in its entirety is CASSLWSGEDYGQYF.

As to this clone: The read ends 3 residues shy of where the CDR3 ends; the end is completed using the germline J gene. The chain uses TRBV2 and TRBJ2-3; 10 bases match TRBD1. The junction had 18 bases not matched to a gene; V was cut back by 5 bases and J by 7 bases. This CDR3 region has 18 residues. Germline CDR1 is SNHLY and CDR2 is FYNNEI. The CDR3 region is CASSKGGTGVLGRNTQYF. The CDR3 bases that were read are TGTGCCAGCAGTAAAGGAGGGACAGGGGTATTGGGTAGGAATACG.

In the case of this clone: The read comes to an end 3 residues before the CDR3 does, leaving the germline J gene to fill in the end. J is TRBJ2-4 and V is TRBV19; TRBD1 might be the D (7 bases). CDR1 and CDR2 (germline): LNHDA, SQIVND (reference sequence). The CDR3 totals 17 residues. CDR3 loop: CASSIGPQQGGRETQYF. The sequenced CDR3 bases are TGTGCCAGTAGTATAGGGCCACAGCAGGGGGGAAGAGAGACT. Using reference TRBV19 and TRBJ2-4 for the parts outside the CDR3, the full variable domain is DGGITQSPKYLFRKEGQNVTLSCEQNLNHDAMYWYRQDPGQGLRLIYYSQIVNDFQKGDIAEGYSVSREKKESFPLTVTSAQKNPTAFYLCASSIGPQQGGRETQYFGAGTRLSVL.

As to this clone: The read halts 3 residues ahead of the CDR3 end, with the missing end drawn from the germline J gene. The rearrangement links TRBV11-2 to TRBJ2-6; 7 bases agree with TRBD1. This CDR3 contains 15 residues. J lost 2 bases, V lost 5 bases, and 3 bases had no gene match. Germline-derived CDR1 and CDR2 are SGHAT and FQNNGV. The DNA read from the CDR3 is TGTGCCAGCAGCCCCGACAGGGCTGGGGCCAACGTC. It is translated as CASSPDRAGANV. The whole CDR3 protein reads CASSPDRAGANVLTF.

As to this clone: The read comes to an end 3 residues before the CDR3 does, leaving the germline J gene to fill in the end. The chain joins TRBV6-2 or TRBV6-3 to TRBJ2-7; D gene uncertain. Per germline, CDR1 MNHEY and CDR2 SVGEGT. This CDR3 is 13 amino acids long. The ends were cut back, 7 bases at V and 2 bases at J, with 12 bases in the middle. The part of the CDR3 DNA that was read is TGTGCCAGCACTCCGGGTACTACCTACGAG. Translating gives CASTPGTTYE. The whole CDR3 sequence reads CASTPGTTYEQYF.

Concerning this clone: From the germline J gene comes the end of the CDR3, since the read stops 3 residues before it. This chain joins TRBV5-6 and TRBJ2-1, with D maybe TRBD2 (5 bases). Germline V lookup: CDR1 SGHDT, CDR2 YYEEEE. CDR3 length: 13 amino acids. Trimming pared 5 bases from V and 6 bases from J, leaving 12 bases between. The covered CDR3 bases are TGTGCCAGCAGTCCCAGCGGCAGCAATGAG. Protein product: CASSPSGSNE. In full, the CDR3 is CASSPSGSNEQFF.

Turning to this clone: The read stops 3 residues short of the end of the CDR3; the missing end is completed from the germline J gene. This chain connects TRBV6-2 or TRBV6-3 to TRBJ2-3; 8 positions match TRBD2. From germline, CDR1 is MNHEY and CDR2 SVGEGT. The CDR3 spans 14 residues. The CDR3 is CASSPGGERLSQYF. The part of the CDR3 DNA that was read is TGTGCCAGCAGCCCCGGGGGGGAACGGCTGTCG.

About this clone itself: The read terminates 3 residues ahead of where the CDR3 ends, so the germline J gene completes it. V and J are TRBV19 and TRBJ2-5, with D uncertain. Trimming shortened V by 3 bases and J by 7 bases, and 12 bases separated the two germline ends. The germline V gene encodes CDR1 LNHDA and CDR2 SQIVND (reference sequence). This CDR3 has 13 residues. This CDR3 is CASSIQEGRTQYF. The part of the CDR3 DNA that was read is TGTGCCAGTAGTATTCAGGAAGGCCGGACC. Full variable domain (remainder filled in from reference TRBV19 and TRBJ2-5): DGGITQSPKYLFRKEGQNVTLSCEQNLNHDAMYWYRQDPGQGLRLIYYSQIVNDFQKGDIAEGYSVSREKKESFPLTVTSAQKNPTAFYLCASSIQEGRTQYFGPGTRLLVL.